This TCR beta chain comes out of a study of CXCR3-negative and CXCR3-positive naive CD8 T cells. Of note for this clonotype: Its antigen is currently unknown.

This CDR3 is 15 amino acids long. CD45RO-CCR7+CD27+CD95- was the phenotype of naive CD8+ T cells. Study-wide results and caveats: CXCR3-positive naive cells carried more hydrophobic TRB CDR3s than CXCR3-negative ones. Naive subsets did not differ in surface CD5, and TRB CDR3 properties served to infer TCR strength. Unlike memory cells, which differed, naive CXCR3-negative and CXCR3-positive cells had similar TRBV-TRBJ usage.

The method, 5' RACE with UMI labels, was used to prepare the TRB cDNA libraries. TCRdb re-called the 5' RACE reads, yielding one record per CDR3 amino acid sequence without DNA. The sample has fewer than 90,000 distinct CDR3 sequences, and its top ten clones hold almost 0.55%. The sequenced material came from naive CXCR3+ CD8+ T cells from blood. Described subset: CD45RO-CCR7+CD27+CD95- naive CD8+ T cells expressing CXCR3 (TNR3+). This rearrangement joins TRBV12-3 or TRBV12-4 to TRBJ2-3; no DNA is available, so the TRBD1 call from TCRdb remains unchecked. The TCR sequence derives from a human donor in good health. Some clones in this sample may be carry-over from other donors' samples. The CDR3 sequence: CASTRQGRGTDTQYF.